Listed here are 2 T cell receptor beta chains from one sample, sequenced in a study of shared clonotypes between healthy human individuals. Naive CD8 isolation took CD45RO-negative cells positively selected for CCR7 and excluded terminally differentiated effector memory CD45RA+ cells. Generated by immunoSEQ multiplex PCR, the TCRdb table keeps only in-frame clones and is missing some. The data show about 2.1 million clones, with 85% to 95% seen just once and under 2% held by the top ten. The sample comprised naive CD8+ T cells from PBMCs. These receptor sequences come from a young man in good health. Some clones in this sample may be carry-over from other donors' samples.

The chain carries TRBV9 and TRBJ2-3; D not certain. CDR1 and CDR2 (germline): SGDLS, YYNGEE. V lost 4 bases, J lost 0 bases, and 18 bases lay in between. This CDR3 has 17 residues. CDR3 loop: CASSTTLTGSSTDTQYF. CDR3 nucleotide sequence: TGTGCCAGCAGCACCACTTTGACTGGTTCTAGCACAGATACGCAGTATTTT.

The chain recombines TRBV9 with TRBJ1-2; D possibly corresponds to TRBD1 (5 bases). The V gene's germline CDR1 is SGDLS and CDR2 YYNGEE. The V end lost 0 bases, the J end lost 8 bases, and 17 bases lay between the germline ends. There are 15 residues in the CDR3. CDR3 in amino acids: CASSVGTGALEGYTF. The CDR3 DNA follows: TGTGCCAGCAGCGTAGGAACAGGAGCCTTGGAAGGCTACACCTTC.